One TCR beta chain is described in this entry. Its specificity is unknown. Relative to the germline gene, one junction end is altered; a read error may explain this. Donors were all healthy Caucasians. Each CDR3 protein gets one entry after TCRdb re-called the 5' RACE reads with MiXCR. The sample has just over 450,000 distinct CDR3 sequences, approximately 15% seen once. The entry originates in a study of identical twins. Findings and limits, study-wide: Fewer insertions characterized abundant cord blood beta clonotypes, whereas memory repertoires showed none. Findings came from cross-sectional statistics, without long-term follow-up of donors.

This CDR3 spans 18 amino acids. Germline CDR1 and CDR2: SGHDT and YYEEEE. In addition, the sample was reused for a study of yellow fever vaccine responses in identical twins. Per that paper: Twins' vaccine T cell responses were reported to seem partly convergent and partly personalized.

The sequencing input was CD4+ T cells sorted from blood. The TCR originated in a woman between 18 and 29 years old in good health. The rearrangement uses TRBV5-6 and TRBJ2-7, with D perhaps TRBD1 (6 bases). CDR3: CASSFQGFVYKISYEQYF. CDR3 in DNA: TGTGCCAGTAGCTTTCAGGGGTTCGTATATAAGATTTCCTACGAGCAGTACTTC.